The 16 T cell receptor beta chains reported below all come from one sample, sequenced in a study of T-cell memory formation after mild COVID-19. TCRdb reprocessed the 5' RACE reads via MiXCR and lists one record per CDR3 protein. The sample yields fewer than 450,000 distinct CDR3 sequences, 20% to 25% seen once. The sequenced sample was PBMCs or a T cell subset sorted from them (not recorded which). The receptors shown here come from an adult woman who had mild COVID-19 (a few samples of this study predate the infection). Cell type and time point are not known.

The genes are TRBV5-1 and TRBJ2-7; D may be TRBD2 (6 bases). V was clipped by 8 bases and J by 0 bases, with 12 bases between them. Germline V gene sequence: CDR1 SGHRS, CDR2 YFSETQ. The CDR3 is 13 residues long. The CDR3 reads CASTGLRSYEQYF. The CDR3 DNA reads TGCGCCAGTACGGGACTTCGCTCCTACGAGCAGTACTTC.

The J gene is TRBJ1-3, the V gene TRBV11-2; unclear D gene. Germline lookup yields CDR1 SGHAT and CDR2 FQNNGV. Trimming took 1 base from V and 0 from J, leaving 10 bases between them. The CDR3 covers 16 residues. In nucleotides, the CDR3 is TGTGCCAGCAGCTTAGTACAGAAGAGCTCTGGAAACACCATATATTTT. It is translated as CASSLVQKSSGNTIYF.

This clonotype was counted many times. V is TRBV7-2 and J is TRBJ2-3; TRBD2 matches 8 bases. Germline V CDR1 and CDR2: SGHTA, FQGNSA. This CDR3 is 16 amino acids long. V lost 6 bases and J lost 0; bases outside the gene matches: 8. This CDR3 is CASRWGAGASTDTQYF. In DNA form, the CDR3 reads TGTGCCAGCAGGTGGGGAGCGGGAGCTAGCACAGATACGCAGTATTTT.

This chain joins TRBV5-1 and TRBJ2-1; a possible D gene is TRBD1 (5 bases). V lost 3 bases and J lost 6, with 13 bases in between. CDR1 and CDR2 from the germline V gene are SGHRS and YFSETQ. This CDR3 is built from 14 residues. The CDR3 region is CASSSDTWGNEQFF. The CDR3 DNA is TGCGCCAGCAGCTCGGACACATGGGGCAATGAGCAGTTCTTC.

This clonotype was picked up a small number of times. In nucleotides, the CDR3 is TGTGCCAGCTTTCCCTGGCCGGGGGAGAACACTGAAGCTTTCTTT. Translating gives CASFPWPGENTEAFF. The chain carries TRBV7-6 and TRBJ1-1; weak D call: TRBD1 (5 bases). The CDR3 contains 15 residues. Trimming stripped 8 bases from V and 1 base from J, with 17 bases between. The germline V gene encodes CDR1 SGHVS and CDR2 FNYEAQ.

This clonotype was observed at least ten times. The V and J genes are TRBV4-3 and TRBJ1-2, with TRBD1 identical over 9 bases. Germline V lookup: CDR1 LGHNA, CDR2 YSLEER. The length of the CDR3 is 18 residues. The V and J ends lost 4 bases and 4 bases, in that order; junction bases with no gene match: 16. CDR3 protein: CASSPDFGTGTLGYGYTF. CDR3 coding DNA: TGCGCCAGCAGCCCCGACTTCGGGACAGGGACGCTCGGCTATGGCTACACCTTC.

The gene calls are TRBV7-6 and TRBJ2-5; D unclear. V lost 3 bases, J lost 5 bases, and 16 bases lay in between. The length of the CDR3 is 15 residues. Germline V gives CDR1 SGHVS, CDR2 FNYEAQ. CDR3 sequence reads: CASSFERPPMETQYF. For the CDR3, the DNA is TGTGCCAGCAGCTTCGAGCGCCCCCCCATGGAGACCCAGTACTTC. Filled out from reference TRBV7-6 and TRBJ2-5, the complete variable domain reads GAGVSQSPRYKVTKRGQDVALRCDPISGHVSLYWYRQALGQGPEFLTYFNYEAQQDKSGLPNDRFSAERPEGSISTLTIQRTEQRDSAMYRCASSFERPPMETQYFGPGTRLLVL.

The V call is TRBV9, the J call TRBJ2-6; 10 bases match TRBD1. Looked up from germline, CDR1 is SGDLS and CDR2 is YYNGEE. The CDR3 has 22 residues. The junction had 19 bases not matched to a gene; V was cut back by 4 bases and J by 0 bases. CDR3 region: CASSPRRQGASKKCSGANVLTF. CDR3 nucleotides: TGTGCCAGCAGCCCCCGTAGACAGGGGGCTTCGAAAAAATGCTCTGGGGCCAACGTCCTGACTTTC.

This rearrangement joins TRBV6-5 to TRBJ1-2, with no clear D. The CDR3 extends over 16 amino acids. Trimming took off 6 bases at V and 5 bases at J, with 22 bases between the two ends. CDR1 MNHEY and CDR2 SVGAGI come from the germline V gene. CDR3 residues: CASRLQVSGSWYGYTF. CDR3 in DNA: TGTGCCAGCAGGCTCCAAGTCTCGGGGTCATGGTATGGCTACACCTTC.

The chain joins TRBV5-6 to TRBJ2-1; tentative D call: TRBD2 (6 bases). Trimming stripped 2 bases from V and 0 bases from J, with 9 bases between. CDR1 and CDR2 (germline): SGHDT, YYEEEE. CDR3 size: 15 residues. The chain's CDR3 is CASSFYGGSYNEQFF. Written as DNA, the CDR3 is TGTGCCAGCAGCTTCTACGGGGGCTCCTACAATGAGCAGTTCTTC. Looking up the rest from reference TRBV5-6 and TRBJ2-1 gives the full variable domain: DAGVTQSPTHLIKTRGQQVTLRCSPKSGHDTVSWYQQALGQGPQFIFQYYEEEERQRGNFPDRFSGHQFPNYSSELNVNALLLGDSALYLCASSFYGGSYNEQFFGPGTRLTVL.

The V gene is TRBV24-1, the J gene TRBJ2-7; D unresolved. The germline CDR1 and CDR2 sequences are KGHDR and SFDVKD. V lost 4 bases to trimming and J lost 3 bases, with 15 bases between them. The CDR3 runs to 15 residues. The CDR3 is CATSDPRRTDYEQYF. The CDR3, as DNA: TGTGCCACCAGTGACCCCCGACGTACCGACTACGAGCAGTACTTC.

The chain has TRBV12-3 or TRBV12-4 and TRBJ1-1; 7 bases fit TRBD1. V lost 5 bases and J lost 11; bases outside the gene matches: 5. The CDR3 loop spans 11 amino acids. The CDR3 here is CASSQGVLAFF. In DNA, the CDR3 is TGTGCCAGCAGTCAGGGGGTTCTCGCTTTCTTT.

CDR3 sequence (DNA): TGTGCCAGCAGTTCCAATTTGGGGACTAGCGGGAGGGCCTCGGGCTCCTACGAGCAGTACTTC. Protein product: CASSSNLGTSGRASGSYEQYF. This chain joins TRBV12-3 or TRBV12-4 and TRBJ2-7, with 16 bases fitting TRBD2. The CDR3 is 21 amino acids. With V trimmed by 4 bases and J by 0 bases, 15 bases remained unmatched.

This clonotype was detected only a few times. The CDR3 sequence: CASRPGTAHSYNEQFF. The CDR3 DNA sequence: TGTGCCAGCAGACCCGGGACAGCCCACTCCTACAATGAGCAGTTCTTC. The rearrangement uses TRBV5-4 and TRBJ2-1; TRBD1 agrees at 7 bases. CDR1 is SGHNT, CDR2 YYREEE, per germline (reference sequence). With V trimmed by 5 bases and J by 0 bases, 8 bases remained unmatched. The CDR3 is 16 amino acids.

This clonotype was detected a few times. V and J are TRBV12-3 or TRBV12-4 and TRBJ1-1; D is perhaps TRBD1 (5 bases). V lost 4 bases to trimming and J lost 1 base, with 7 bases between them. The CDR3 has 13 amino acids. The CDR3 DNA reads TGTGCCAGCAGTTGGGGGGAGAACACTGAAGCTTTCTTT. As protein: CASSWGENTEAFF.

V gene TRBV7-8 combines with J gene TRBJ2-2; D remains unclear. Germline V gene sequence: CDR1 SGHVS, CDR2 FQNEAQ. V shed 6 bases and J shed 3 bases, with 5 bases lying between them. There are 12 residues in the CDR3. In DNA, the CDR3 is TGTGCCAGCAGGTGGGACACCGGGGAGCTGTTTTTT. Protein: CASRWDTGELFF.